This T cell receptor beta chain was captured in a study of blood T cell repertoires in COVID-19. Study-level background: Sources were T cells, B-cell-depleted T cells, or PBMCs; the material itself was cDNA or gDNA.

Participants came from under 30 US areas, aged about 18 to 89 years. In the 2 weeks before study entry, exposed participants met a COVID-19 case, which was PCR-confirmed or clinician-diagnosed. V was shortened by 2 bases and J by 7 bases, with 12 bases between the two germline ends. Germline lookup yields CDR1 GTSNPN and CDR2 SVGIG (reference sequence). The CDR3 runs 13 residues. Measured with immunoSEQ multiplex PCR; TCRdb has only the in-frame clones, and not every one. The sample includes roughly 270,000 clones, roughly 80% of them seen just once. Sequencing used PBMCs or T cells enriched from blood (not recorded which). The TCR originated in a middle-aged man who had been exposed to COVID-19. J is TRBJ1-5 and V is TRBV30; unclear D gene. The CDR3 is CAWSLGSRQPQHF. The CDR3 coding sequence is TGTGCCTGGAGTCTCGGGAGTCGACAGCCCCAGCATTTT.